This T cell receptor beta chain is drawn from a study of T-cell reconstitution after alpha-beta-depleted transplantation in children. The trim removed 5 bases at V and 7 bases at J, leaving 4 bases unmatched. The germline V gene has CDR1 DFQATT and CDR2 SNEGSKA (reference sequence). The CDR3 length is 13 residues. This clonotype has ten or more counts. Unique molecular identifiers were incorporated when the TCRbeta library was constructed. Each CDR3 protein gets one entry after TCRdb re-called the PCR reads with MiXCR. Of about 230,000 distinct CDR3 sequences in the sample, 12% were seen once. The TCR comes from a human donor who donated a stem cell graft to a child with acute lymphoblastic leukemia. Material: PBMCs from the stem cell graft donor, obtained from the stem cell graft. The genes are TRBV20-1 and TRBJ1-6, with 8 bases identical to TRBD1. The CDR3 protein is CSAWTGQNSPLHF. The CDR3 bases are TGCAGTGCTTGGACAGGGCAGAATTCACCCCTCCACTTT.